The entry below gives a single T cell receptor beta chain sequence along with its context. One junction end disagrees with the germline gene, perhaps due to a read error. The data are from a study of OX40 agonist ivuxolimab in advanced cancers. Study details: Dose-escalation patients were diagnosed with hepatocellular carcinoma, melanoma, renal cell cancer or head and neck cancer. Allowance was made for prior anti-PD-1, anti-PD-L1 or anti-CTLA-4 therapy, and approximately 40% had some. The study reported partial responses in three patients: one hepatocellular carcinoma, two cutaneous melanoma.

Germline V gene sequence: CDR1 MGHDK, CDR2 SYGVNS. The CDR3 consists of 14 residues. Produced via immunoSEQ multiplex PCR; TCRdb's table is partial and in-frame only. This sample carries 70,000 to 80,000 clones, roughly 87% of them seen once, and the ten largest clones take 1.3%. The starting material was CD4+ or CD8+ T cells sorted from blood, obtained in a trial of the OX40 agonist ivuxolimab. This sequence originates from an adult with an advanced solid tumor such as melanoma, head and neck, liver or kidney cancer. The genes are TRBV25-1 and TRBJ1-1; D gene ambiguous. The CDR3, as DNA: TGTGCCAGCAGACCCAAGGGAGTGAACCCTGAAGCTTTCTTT. Protein sequence: CASRPKGVNPEAFF.